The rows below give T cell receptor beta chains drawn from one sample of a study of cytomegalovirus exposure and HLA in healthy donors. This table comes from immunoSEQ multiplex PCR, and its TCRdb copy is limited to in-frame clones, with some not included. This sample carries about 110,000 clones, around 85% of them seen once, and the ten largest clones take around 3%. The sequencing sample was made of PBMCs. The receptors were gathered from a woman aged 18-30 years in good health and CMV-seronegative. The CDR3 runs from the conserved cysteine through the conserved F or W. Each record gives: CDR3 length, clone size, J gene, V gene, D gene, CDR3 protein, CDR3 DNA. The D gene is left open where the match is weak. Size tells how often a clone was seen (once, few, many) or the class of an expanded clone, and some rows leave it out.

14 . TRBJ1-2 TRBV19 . CASSSRNSNYGYTF TGTGCCAGTAGTTCCAGGAATTCCAACTATGGCTACACCTTC
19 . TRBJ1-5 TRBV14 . CASSQESNFPLCSNQPQHF TGTGCCAGCAGCCAAGAAAGTAATTTCCCACTGTGTAGCAATCAGCCCCAGCATTTT
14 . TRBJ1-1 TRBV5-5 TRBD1 CASSFDRAGTEAFF TGTGCCAGCAGTTTCGACAGGGCGGGCACTGAAGCTTTCTTT
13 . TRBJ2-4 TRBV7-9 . CASSWDGGDIQYF TGTGCCAGCAGCTGGGACGGGGGAGACATTCAGTACTTC
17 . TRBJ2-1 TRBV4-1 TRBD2 CASSQDLAGGPRDEQFF TGCGCCAGCAGCCAAGATTTGGCGGGGGGGCCTAGAGATGAGCAGTTCTTC
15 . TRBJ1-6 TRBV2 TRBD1 CASSEQQGYNSPLHF TGTGCCAGCAGTGAACAACAGGGGTATAATTCACCCCTCCACTTT
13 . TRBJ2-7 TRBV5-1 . CASSLSAGYEQYF TGCGCCAGCAGCTTGTCGGCGGGATACGAGCAGTACTTC
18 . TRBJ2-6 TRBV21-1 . CASSLRGQVYSGANVLTF TGTGCCAGCAGCCTGAGAGGACAGGTGTACTCTGGGGCCAACGTCCTGACTTTC
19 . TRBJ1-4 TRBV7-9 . CASSFKLSPNSAENEKLFF TGTGCCAGCAGCTTTAAGTTAAGTCCCAATTCCGCGGAGAATGAAAAACTGTTTTTT
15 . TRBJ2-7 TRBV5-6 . CASSLSWTGTYEQYF TGTGCCAGCAGCTTGTCCTGGACGGGAACCTACGAGCAGTACTTC
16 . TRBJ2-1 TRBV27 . CASSLVRSWIYNEQFF TGTGCCAGCAGTTTGGTAAGGAGTTGGATCTACAATGAGCAGTTCTTC
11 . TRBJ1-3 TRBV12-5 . CASGLGGTIYF TGTGCTAGTGGTTTGGGCGGCACCATATATTTT
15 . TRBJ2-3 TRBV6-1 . CASSVQISSIDTQYF TGTGCCAGCAGTGTTCAGATCTCTAGCATAGATACGCAGTATTTT
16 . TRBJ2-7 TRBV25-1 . CASSGRSWRGHYEQYF TGTGCCAGCAGTGGTAGGTCGTGGAGGGGGCACTACGAGCAGTACTTC
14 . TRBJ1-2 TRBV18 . CASSSEGGNYGYTF TGTGCCAGCTCATCTGAAGGGGGTAACTATGGCTACACCTTC
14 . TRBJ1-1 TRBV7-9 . CASSPRFRDTEAFF TGTGCCAGCAGCCCACGCTTCCGGGACACTGAAGCTTTCTTT
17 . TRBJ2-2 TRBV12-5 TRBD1 CASLNLRSTGGTGELFF TGTGCTAGTCTCAACCTCCGCTCGACAGGGGGGACCGGGGAGCTGTTTTTT
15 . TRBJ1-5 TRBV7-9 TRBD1 CASSPGQSDNQPQHF TGTGCCAGCAGCCCGGGACAGAGTGACAATCAGCCCCAGCATTTT
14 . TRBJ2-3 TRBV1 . CTSSGSGSTDTQYF TGCACCAGCAGCGGGTCGGGGAGCACAGATACGCAGTATTTT
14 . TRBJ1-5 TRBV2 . CASSVGTGTQPQHF TGTGCCAGCAGTGTCGGTACAGGGACTCAGCCCCAGCATTTT
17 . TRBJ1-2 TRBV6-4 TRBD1 CASRTGDRELGTGGYTF TGTGCCAGCAGGACCGGGGACAGGGAGTTAGGAACTGGAGGCTACACCTTC
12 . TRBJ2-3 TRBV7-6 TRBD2 CASSLGEGTQYF TGTGCCAGCAGCTTAGGGGAGGGCACGCAGTATTTT
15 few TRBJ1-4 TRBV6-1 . CASSEGAGLGEKLFF TGTGCCAGCAGTGAGGGGGCAGGGTTGGGTGAAAAACTGTTTTTT
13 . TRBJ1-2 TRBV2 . CASSARANYGYTF TGTGCCAGCAGTGCCAGGGCTAACTATGGCTACACCTTC
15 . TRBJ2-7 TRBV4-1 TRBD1 CASSQAGTGGHEQYF TGCGCCAGCAGCCAGGCTGGGACAGGGGGGCACGAGCAGTACTTC
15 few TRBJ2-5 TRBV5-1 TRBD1 CASSLGQGALETQYF TGCGCCAGCAGCTTGGGACAGGGGGCCTTAGAGACCCAGTACTTC
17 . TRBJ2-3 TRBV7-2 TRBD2 CASSLTRLAGGPDTQYF TGTGCCAGCAGCTTAACTAGACTAGCGGGGGGGCCAGATACGCAGTATTTT
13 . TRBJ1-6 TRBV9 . CASSANNNSPLHF TGTGCCAGCAGCGCCAACAATAATTCACCCCTCCACTTT
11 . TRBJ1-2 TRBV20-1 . CSASGLYGYTF TGCAGTGCTTCAGGACTTTATGGCTACACCTTC